These T cell receptor beta chains were read from a single sample in a study of PD-1 blockade in classical Hodgkin lymphoma. TCRdb's copy holds only in-frame clones and misses some; the assay was immunoSEQ multiplex PCR. The table shows around 65,000 clones, with about 87% occurring only once. The material was peripheral blood mononuclear cells (PBMCs), obtained at baseline. The receptors were gathered from a human donor with classical Hodgkin lymphoma. CDR3s include the opening cysteine and the closing phenylalanine or tryptophan. The size entry is marked missing in some rows and otherwise reads once, few, many or a size class.

TRBV10-3,once,CAISDRQGAESPLHF
TRBV18,-,CASSRGTNTEAFF
TRBV7-2,-,CASSLPAGTGELFF
TRBV18,-,CASSPPSTGPQTDTQYF
TRBV6-6,-,CASSPREGISYEQYF
TRBV13,once,CASAFGLASTDTQYF
TRBV5-1,-,CASSGKGAVCTEAFF
TRBV6-5,once,CASSLHRDTEAFF
TRBV7-9,-,CASSTYRGGETQYF
TRBV11-2,-,CASSQDGYQPQHF
TRBV6-5,-,CASSYRGGHGYTF
TRBV27,-,CASSPGQEGHGYTF
TRBV19,-,CASSFGRRETQYF
TRBV7-2,-,CASTLRGGAAYEQYF
TRBV29-1,-,CSVDGRGSKGTGELFF
TRBV19,-,CASSTPGQGIMETQYF
TRBV7-8,-,CASSLVGETRNF
TRBV18,-,CASSPIRGTGGGYTF
TRBV7-8,-,CASSLQEVQVNQPQHF
TRBV7-3,-,CASSAPGSLTDTQYF
TRBV7-9,-,CASSLGGMDHEQYF
TRBV5-6,-,CASSVYRGTGLSNQPQHF
TRBV6-6,-,CASKSTGVQPQHF
TRBV5-6,-,CASSSYTGSSGNTIYF
TRBV18,-,CASSPDRASNQPQHF
TRBV18,-,CASSLGREETQYF